This passage covers 31 T cell receptor beta chains from one sample sequenced in a study of beta chain features in type 1 diabetes. Expressed TCRB transcripts were sequenced because the entire RNA isolate underwent reverse transcription. Assay used: immunoSEQ multiplex PCR; TCRdb lists only in-frame clones, some missing. The repertoire holds under 400,000 clones, with approximately 12% as singletons. The sample consisted of naive CD4+ T cells from blood. Source of these receptors: a man in his late teens or twenties in good health.

The genes are TRBV5-6 and TRBJ1-6; TRBD1 agrees at 8 bases. Germline V lookup: CDR1 SGHDT, CDR2 YYEEEE. The CDR3 length is 14 residues. After removal of 2 bases from V and 9 bases from J, the junction contained 4 bases not matched to a gene. The CDR3 reads CASSLGQGTSPLHF. CDR3 coding DNA: TGTGCCAGCAGCTTAGGACAGGGAACTTCACCCCTCCACTTT.

This clone was detected only a few times. The chain uses TRBV10-3 and TRBJ2-2; 9 bases are a match to TRBD1. Germline assignment: CDR1 ENHRY and CDR2 SYGVKD. J gave up 3 bases and V 6 bases, and 2 bases lay outside the gene matches. The CDR3 loop spans 14 amino acids. CDR3 loop: CAIRRQGDTGELFF. The DNA of the CDR3 is TGTGCCATCAGGCGACAGGGGGACACCGGGGAGCTGTTTTTT.

There are a few counts of this clone. The V and J genes are TRBV5-1 and TRBJ2-2; 8 bases map to TRBD1. V shed 1 base and J 4 bases; nucleotides not matched to a gene: 3. Germline V gene data show CDR1 as SGHRS and CDR2 as YFSETQ. The length of the CDR3 is 15 residues. DNA for the CDR3: TGCGCCAGCAGCTTGACAGGGGGATTCACCGGGGAGCTGTTTTTT. Translated: CASSLTGGFTGELFF.

This clone was recorded a few times. V gene TRBV30 combines with J gene TRBJ1-1; D perhaps matches TRBD1 (6 bases). Germline V CDR1 and CDR2: GTSNPN, SVGIG (reference sequence). The V end lost 2 bases, the J end lost 3 bases, and 13 bases lay between the germline ends. The CDR3 runs 14 residues. The CDR3 coding sequence is TGTGCCTGGAGTCCTATGGGGGCTTACACTGAAGCTTTCTTT. Protein product: CAWSPMGAYTEAFF.

Only a few counts were recorded for this clone. The chain links TRBV7-2 to TRBJ2-5; D not certain. The CDR3 totals 15 residues. V shed 1 base and J shed 3 bases, with 12 bases lying between them. Germline V gene data show CDR1 as SGHTA and CDR2 as FQGNSA. Here the CDR3 reads CASSLVSLAEETQYF. The DNA of the CDR3 is TGTGCCAGCAGCTTAGTGAGTTTAGCTGAAGAGACCCAGTACTTC. The complete variable domain, with remaining parts taken from reference TRBV7-2 and TRBJ2-5, reads GAGVSQSPSNKVTEKGKDVELRCDPISGHTALYWYRQSLGQGLEFLIYFQGNSAPDKSGLPSDRFSAERTGGSVSTLTIQRTQQEDSAVYLCASSLVSLAEETQYFGPGTRLLVL.

This clone showed up just a few times. The CDR3 DNA is TGCGCCAGCAGCCAAGAACAGGGAAGGGAAATGGTGTGGGGCTACACCTTC. It translates to CASSQEQGREMVWGYTF. The chain joins TRBV4-1 to TRBJ1-2; D is perhaps TRBD1 (6 bases). Germline CDR1 MGHRA, CDR2 YSYEKL. V lost 0 bases to trimming and J lost 8 bases, with 22 bases between them. The length of the CDR3 is 17 residues.

The table lists this clone with a few counts. This chain links TRBV12-1 with TRBJ2-2; no DNA check was done on the table's D call, TRBD1. TRBV12-1 is shown as a pseudogene. The CDR3 consists of 14 residues. DNA for the CDR3: TGTGCCAGCAGCGCCATAACAGGGGCCGGGGAGCTGTTTTTT. Its protein product is CASSAITGAGELFF.

V is TRBV5-4 and J is TRBJ1-3, with TRBD1 matching 7 bases. J was trimmed by 4 bases and V by 4 bases; bases with no gene match: 5. The CDR3 totals 14 residues. The germline CDR1 and CDR2 sequences are SGHNT and YYREEE (reference sequence). The CDR3 bases are TGTGCCAGCAGCCGGGACAGTACCGGAAACACCATATATTTT. It encodes CASSRDSTGNTIYF.

This clone turned up a few times. The chain uses TRBV5-6 and TRBJ2-1; D not resolved. Germline CDR1 is SGHDT and CDR2 is YYEEEE. This CDR3 is built from 11 residues. Trimming stripped 1 base from V and 9 bases from J, with 5 bases between. The CDR3 loop reads CASSLLAEQFF. CDR3 coding DNA: TGTGCCAGCAGCTTGTTGGCTGAGCAGTTCTTC.

The chain uses TRBV4-2 and TRBJ2-2, with D possibly TRBD1 on 5 matching bases. The germline V gene encodes CDR1 LGHNA and CDR2 YNFKEQ. V was clipped by 0 bases and J by 6 bases, with 14 bases between them. The CDR3 has 16 residues. The CDR3 reads CASSQERTIISGELFF. The CDR3 DNA sequence: TGTGCCAGCAGCCAAGAAAGGACAATCATCTCCGGGGAGCTGTTTTTT.

This clone was found a few times. The CDR3 here is CASSFGTSGRNEQFF. CDR3 sequence (DNA): TGTGCCAGCAGCTTCGGGACTAGCGGGAGAAATGAGCAGTTCTTC. This rearrangement joins TRBV7-9 to TRBJ2-1; 14 bases align to TRBD2. V lost 3 bases and J lost 7; bases outside the gene matches: 2. Germline loops: CDR1 SEHNR, CDR2 FQNEAQ (reference sequence). The length of the CDR3 is 15 residues.

The chain is built from TRBV28 and TRBJ2-1, with D possibly being TRBD2 (5 bases). The CDR3 runs 17 residues. The ends were cut back, 2 bases at V and 0 bases at J, with 14 bases in the middle. Germline V gene lookup returns CDR1 MDHEN and CDR2 SYDVKM. CDR3 amino acids: CASSLRRAHHSYNEQFF. DNA of the CDR3: TGTGCCAGCAGTTTACGGCGGGCACACCACTCCTACAATGAGCAGTTCTTC. The whole variable domain, remainder taken from reference TRBV28 and TRBJ2-1, is DVKVTQSSRYLVKRTGEKVFLECVQDMDHENMFWYRQDPGLGLRLIYFSYDVKMKEKGDIPEGYSVSREKKERFSLILESASTNQTSMYLCASSLRRAHHSYNEQFFGPGTRLTVL.

The chain couples TRBV7-2 to TRBJ2-7, with 9 bases fitting TRBD2. The germline CDR1 and CDR2 sequences are SGHTA and FQGNSA. The CDR3 is made up of 14 amino acids. V dropped 1 base and J dropped 4; count of bases not matched to a gene: 2. The CDR3 spells CASSLVAGEYEQYF. DNA of the CDR3: TGTGCCAGCAGCTTAGTAGCGGGGGAATACGAGCAGTACTTC.

This chain links TRBV7-2 with TRBJ2-1; 13 bases align to TRBD2. The CDR3 is 15 residues long. Germline V gives CDR1 SGHTA, CDR2 FQGNSA. Trimming at V came to 5 bases and at J to 9 bases, leaving 7 bases not matched to a gene. Written as DNA, the CDR3 is TGTGCCAGCAGCCCACCGGGACTAGCGGGACGTGAGCAGTTCTTC. Translated: CASSPPGLAGREQFF.

The chain couples TRBV7-9 to TRBJ1-1; 7 bases fit TRBD1. The CDR3 is made up of 11 amino acids. Germline V CDR1 and CDR2: SEHNR, FQNEAQ (reference sequence). The trim removed 5 bases at V and 6 bases at J, leaving 0 bases unmatched. CDR3 DNA: TGTGCCAGCAGCCAGGGGGCTGAAGCTTTCTTT. Translating it yields CASSQGAEAFF.

This clone was found a few times. Other DNA sequences within the sample encode an identical CDR3. This sequence joins TRBV30 and TRBJ1-2; D remains unclear. The CDR3 consists of 12 residues. V gave up 0 bases and J gave up 5 bases, with 7 bases separating them. Germline V gene data show CDR1 as GTSNPN and CDR2 as SVGIG (reference sequence). In DNA, the CDR3 is TGTGCCTGGAGTGTAACGGGATATGGCTACACCTTC. This gives the protein CAWSVTGYGYTF. Looking up the rest from reference TRBV30 and TRBJ1-2 gives the full variable domain: SQTIHQWPATLVQPVGSPLSLECTVEGTSNPNLYWYRQAAGRGLQLLFYSVGIGQISSEVPQNLSASRPQDRQFILSSKKLLLSDSGFYLCAWSVTGYGYTFGSGTRLTVV.

The chain is built from TRBV5-1 and TRBJ2-1, with D maybe TRBD2 (5 bases). Per the germline V gene, CDR1 is SGHRS and CDR2 is YFSETQ. The V gene lost 0 bases and the J gene lost 4 bases, with 8 bases spanning the gap. The CDR3 contains 14 residues. The DNA for the CDR3 is TGCGCCAGCAGCTTGGCGGGGTCATACAATGAGCAGTTCTTC. Its translation: CASSLAGSYNEQFF.

This chain uses TRBV29-1 with TRBJ2-5, with D perhaps TRBD1 (6 bases). The CDR3 has 13 amino acids. Trimming left V 7 bases short and J 3 bases short, with 15 bases between. Germline values: CDR1 SQVTM, CDR2 ANQGSEA. CDR3: CSAESQGKETQYF. The CDR3 region has the DNA TGCAGCGCCGAATCACAGGGAAAAGAGACCCAGTACTTC.

This clone was recorded a few times. V usage is TRBV15 and J usage is TRBJ1-2; a weak D match, TRBD1 (5 bases). V was cut by 5 bases and J by 8 bases, with 15 bases left in between. The length of the CDR3 is 13 residues. Germline V gene lookup returns CDR1 LNHNV and CDR2 YYDKDF (reference sequence). CDR3 nucleotide sequence: TGTGCCACCAGCGCCCTCCAGGGCACAGGCTACACCTTC. This encodes CATSALQGTGYTF.

V usage is TRBV29-1 and J usage is TRBJ2-7; no firm D call. This CDR3 comprises 13 residues. Per germline, CDR1 SQVTM and CDR2 ANQGSEA. Trimming stripped 7 bases from V and 0 bases from J, with 13 bases between. DNA for the CDR3: TGCAGCGCAACTGCGGCCTCCTCCTACGAGCAGTACTTC. Translation gives CSATAASSYEQYF.

This chain joins TRBV30 and TRBJ2-2; 7 bases match TRBD2. The CDR3 covers 17 residues. J lost 5 bases, V lost 3 bases, and 15 bases had no gene match. Per the germline V gene, CDR1 is GTSNPN and CDR2 is SVGIG (reference sequence). The CDR3 loop reads CAWRGQLARELTGELFF. The CDR3 bases are TGTGCCTGGAGGGGCCAACTAGCGAGAGAACTTACCGGGGAGCTGTTTTTT.

The V call is TRBV28, the J call TRBJ2-2; 7 bases align to TRBD2. Germline V lookup: CDR1 MDHEN, CDR2 SYDVKM. The V segment lost 7 bases and the J segment 4 bases; nucleotides outside the gene matches: 6. The CDR3 sequence is 14 residues long. CDR3 loop: CASTREGVTGELFF. In DNA form, the CDR3 reads TGTGCCAGCACGAGGGAGGGAGTCACCGGGGAGCTGTTTTTT.

This chain joins TRBV4-2 and TRBJ2-1; 13 bases fit TRBD2. CDR1 is LGHNA and CDR2 is YNFKEQ in the germline V gene. The V gene end was trimmed by 0 bases and the J gene end by 6 bases; junction bases not matched to a gene: 2. The CDR3 extends over 16 amino acids. The CDR3 loop is CASSQDTSGGANEQFF. CDR3 DNA sequence: TGTGCCAGCAGCCAAGATACTAGCGGGGGGGCCAATGAGCAGTTCTTC.

The CDR3 DNA reads TGTGCCAGCAGCCCAGCTAGCGGGAGGGCCTACGAGCAGTACTTC. It encodes CASSPASGRAYEQYF. The J gene is TRBJ2-7, the V gene TRBV27, with 12 nucleotides matching TRBD2. The CDR3 totals 15 residues. Germline lookup yields CDR1 MNHEY and CDR2 SMNVEV (reference sequence). Unmatched junction bases numbered 5, after V lost 6 bases and J lost 2 bases.

CDR3 in amino acids: CASSRGPETQYF. The CDR3 DNA reads as TGTGCCAGCAGCAGGGGGCCGGAGACCCAGTACTTC. The chain joins TRBV5-6 to TRBJ2-5; TRBD1 aligns across 7 bases. V was clipped by 4 bases and J by 5 bases; unmatched bases: 2. Looked up from germline, CDR1 is SGHDT and CDR2 is YYEEEE. The CDR3 is 12 residues long.

The V and J genes are TRBV27 and TRBJ2-5; D perhaps matches TRBD2 (5 bases). V shed 2 bases and J shed 5 bases, with 9 bases lying between them. The germline CDR1 and CDR2 sequences are MNHEY and SMNVEV (reference sequence). The length of the CDR3 is 13 residues. The CDR3 here is CASSLRSGETQYF. The CDR3 nucleotides read TGTGCCAGCAGTTTACGTTCGGGGGAGACCCAGTACTTC.

The rearrangement joins TRBV14 to TRBJ2-7; the D is unclear. The CDR3 runs 15 residues. The germline V gene has CDR1 SGHDN and CDR2 FVKESK. V lost 4 bases, J lost 5 bases, and 18 bases lay in between. The CDR3 spells CASSPQISSSHEQYF. The CDR3, as DNA: TGTGCCAGCAGCCCCCAGATCTCTAGTTCCCACGAGCAGTACTTC.

The chain joins TRBV7-2 to TRBJ2-3; D is perhaps TRBD1 (5 bases). Germline CDR1 and CDR2: SGHTA and FQGNSA. The CDR3 consists of 13 residues. V dropped 3 bases and J dropped 5 bases, with 9 bases sitting between them. The CDR3 sequence is CASSLTQGDTQYF. The CDR3 DNA is TGTGCCAGCAGCTTGACTCAGGGAGATACGCAGTATTTT. The full variable domain, rest sourced from reference TRBV7-2 and TRBJ2-3, is GAGVSQSPSNKVTEKGKDVELRCDPISGHTALYWYRQSLGQGLEFLIYFQGNSAPDKSGLPSDRFSAERTGGSVSTLTIQRTQQEDSAVYLCASSLTQGDTQYFGPGTRLTVL.

V and J are TRBV28 and TRBJ2-7; a weak D match, TRBD2 (5 bases). The CDR3 covers 14 residues. The ends were cut back, 6 bases at V and 0 bases at J, with 12 bases in the middle. Germline CDR1 MDHEN, CDR2 SYDVKM. DNA for the CDR3: TGTGCCAGCAGGCAAAGACGGGGCTCCTACGAGCAGTACTTC. Translating gives CASRQRRGSYEQYF.

The chain employs TRBV19 and TRBJ2-2, with TRBD1 matching 9 bases. The CDR3 runs 15 residues. Germline assignment: CDR1 LNHDA and CDR2 SQIVND (reference sequence). V was pared by 4 bases and J by 3 bases, with 3 bases of the junction left unmatched. The CDR3 nucleotides read TGTGCCAGTAGTACCCGGACAGGGGACACCGGGGAGCTGTTTTTT. It encodes CASSTRTGDTGELFF.

This clone was counted between two and nine times. The chain uses TRBV30 and TRBJ2-3; 7 nucleotides match TRBD1. This CDR3 is built from 15 residues. CDR1 GTSNPN and CDR2 SVGIG come from the germline V gene (reference sequence). V trimming: 4 bases; J trimming: 2 bases; junction bases outside the gene matches: 9. The CDR3 sequence: CAWTNTGASTDTQYF. The CDR3 region has the DNA TGTGCCTGGACCAATACAGGGGCTTCCACAGATACGCAGTATTTT.